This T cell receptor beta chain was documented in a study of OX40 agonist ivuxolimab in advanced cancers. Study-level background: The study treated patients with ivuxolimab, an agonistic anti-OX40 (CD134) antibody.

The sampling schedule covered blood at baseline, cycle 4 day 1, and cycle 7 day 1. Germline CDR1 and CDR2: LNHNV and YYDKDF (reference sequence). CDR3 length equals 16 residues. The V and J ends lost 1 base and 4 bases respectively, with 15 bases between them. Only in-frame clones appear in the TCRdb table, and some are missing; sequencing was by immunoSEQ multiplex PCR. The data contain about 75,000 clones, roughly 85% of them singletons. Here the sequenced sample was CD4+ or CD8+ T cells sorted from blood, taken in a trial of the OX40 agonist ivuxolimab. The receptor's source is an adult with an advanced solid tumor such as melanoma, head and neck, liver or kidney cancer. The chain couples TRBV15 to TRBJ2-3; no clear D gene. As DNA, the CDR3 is TGTGCCACCAGCAGAGGTAGTAACCTTGTCGCAGATACGCAGTATTTT. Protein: CATSRGSNLVADTQYF.